The rows below give T cell receptor beta chains drawn from one sample of a study of early T cells in non-severe SARS-CoV-2 infection. One entry per CDR3 protein, called by TCRdb with MiXCR from the 5' RACE reads. The sample consists of 35,000 to 50,000 distinct CDR3 sequences, about 6.5% of them appearing once. Sequenced material: whole blood, taken at baseline. These TCRs come from an adult who was a healthcare worker with PCR-confirmed SARS-CoV-2 infection or an uninfected control (not recorded which). CDR3s include the opening cysteine and the closing phenylalanine or tryptophan. A D gene is named only where the DNA matches it firmly. For some rows the clone size is stated as once, few or many, or as a class when expanded; others skip it.

clone_size,j_call,cdr3_length,d_call,v_call,cdr3_aa,cdr3_nt
few,TRBJ1-2,16,TRBD1,TRBV2,CASSSDREQWKYGYTF,TGTGCCAGCAGTTCGGACAGGGAACAATGGAAGTATGGCTACACCTTC
many,TRBJ1-2,13,-,TRBV20-1,CSAVVPPGYGYTF,TGCAGTGCTGTCGTCCCCCCGGGGTATGGCTACACCTTC
many,TRBJ1-3,16,-,TRBV7-9,CASSLSSSNSGNTIYF,TGTGCCAGCAGCTTATCGAGCAGCAACTCTGGAAACACCATATATTTT
few,TRBJ1-1,12,-,TRBV5-1,CASSTGHVEAFF,TGCGCCAGCAGCACCGGACATGTCGAAGCTTTCTTT
-,TRBJ1-3,14,-,TRBV9,CASSEYYSGNTIYF,TGTGCCAGCAGCGAATACTACTCTGGAAACACCATATATTTT
few,TRBJ2-2,15,TRBD1,TRBV2,CASRERTGGSGELFF,TGTGCCAGCAGAGAACGGACAGGGGGTTCCGGGGAGCTGTTTTTT
many,TRBJ2-7,12,TRBD1,TRBV5-6,CASSHGTDEQYF,TGTGCCAGCAGCCACGGGACAGACGAGCAGTACTTC
many,TRBJ2-1,17,TRBD2,TRBV20-1,CSARDRTSGGRYNEQFF,TGCAGTGCTAGAGACAGGACTAGCGGGGGAAGGTACAATGAGCAGTTCTTC
many,TRBJ2-5,14,-,TRBV28,CASSLRSGRETQYF,TGTGCCAGCAGTTTGAGAAGCGGCCGCGAGACCCAGTACTTC
few,TRBJ1-6,17,-,TRBV25-1,CASSLNRWSSYNSPLHF,TGTGCCAGCAGTTTAAATAGGTGGAGCTCCTATAATTCACCCCTCCACTTT
many,TRBJ2-1,15,TRBD2,TRBV7-9,CASSLSGGYYNEQFF,TGTGCCAGCAGCCTCAGCGGGGGTTACTACAATGAGCAGTTCTTC
many,TRBJ2-3,17,-,TRBV7-2,CASSLTPWGVSTDTQYF,TGTGCCAGCAGCTTGACACCCTGGGGGGTTAGCACAGATACGCAGTATTTT
many,TRBJ2-7,16,TRBD2,TRBV7-2,CASSQNPGLDFYEQYF,TGTGCCAGCAGCCAAAACCCGGGACTAGACTTCTACGAGCAGTACTTC
few,TRBJ2-3,14,TRBD2,TRBV7-9,CASSSGTSGDTQYF,TGTGCCAGCAGCTCCGGGACTAGCGGAGATACGCAGTATTTT
few,TRBJ2-7,15,-,TRBV7-3,CASSSLGTPEDEQYF,TGTGCCAGCAGCTCTCTCGGGACGCCCGAGGACGAGCAGTACTTC
many,TRBJ1-5,15,TRBD1,TRBV24-1,CATSDQGAPNQPQHF,TGTGCCACCAGTGATCAGGGGGCGCCTAATCAGCCCCAGCATTTT
many,TRBJ1-5,14,-,TRBV19,CASSIRDNNQPQHF,TGTGCCAGTAGCATCCGGGACAACAATCAGCCCCAGCATTTT
-,TRBJ1-6,13,-,TRBV30,CAWRVADNSPLHF,TGTGCCTGGAGGGTCGCGGATAATTCACCCCTCCACTTT
many,TRBJ1-5,18,-,TRBV2,CASSEANPRRALAQPQHF,TGTGCCAGCAGTGAAGCGAACCCCCGGCGGGCCCTGGCTCAGCCCCAGCATTTT
-,TRBJ1-6,13,-,TRBV20-1,CSATLGTGSPLHF,TGCAGTGCCACTCTGGGGACGGGCTCACCCCTCCACTTT
few,TRBJ2-3,12,-,TRBV29-1,CSVEHRVNTQYF,TGCAGCGTTGAGCACAGGGTAAATACGCAGTATTTT
-,TRBJ1-1,14,-,TRBV20-1,CSATGTSRDTEAFF,TGCAGTGCTACAGGGACGTCCAGGGACACTGAAGCTTTCTTT
many,TRBJ2-3,16,TRBD2,TRBV7-6,CASSQTSGGFTDTQYF,TGTGCCAGCAGCCAAACTAGCGGGGGGTTCACAGATACGCAGTATTTT
many,TRBJ2-1,15,TRBD1,TRBV27,CASSWGTGYYNEQFF,TGTGCCAGCAGTTGGGGGACAGGTTATTACAATGAGCAGTTCTTC
many,TRBJ2-7,14,-,TRBV20-1,CSARDPDAGYEQYF,TGCAGTGCTAGAGATCCAGATGCTGGGTACGAGCAGTACTTC
many,TRBJ2-5,13,TRBD1,TRBV6-4,CASSPDRGETQYF,TGTGCCAGCAGTCCCGACAGGGGGGAGACCCAGTACTTC
few,TRBJ2-1,13,-,TRBV28,CASMLDSYNEQFF,TGTGCCAGCATGCTAGACAGCTACAATGAGCAGTTCTTC
-,TRBJ1-5,14,-,TRBV24-1,CATSDSSFNQPQHF,TGTGCCACCAGTGATTCCAGTTTCAATCAGCCCCAGCATTTT
few,TRBJ1-1,14,-,TRBV7-2,CASSLVALGTEAFF,TGTGCCAGCAGCTTAGTCGCCCTCGGGACTGAAGCTTTCTTT
many,TRBJ2-1,13,-,TRBV19,CASSIGPYNEQFF,TGTGCCAGTAGTATTGGCCCTTACAATGAGCAGTTCTTC
few,TRBJ1-1,15,-,TRBV11-2,CASSLDPISNTEAFF,TGTGCCAGCAGCCTAGACCCGATATCGAACACTGAAGCTTTCTTT
many,TRBJ1-1,13,TRBD1,TRBV28,CASSPRGRTEAFF,TGTGCCAGCAGTCCCAGGGGGAGGACTGAAGCTTTCTTT
many,TRBJ2-7,16,TRBD1,TRBV7-9,CASSASTGESGYEQYF,TGTGCCAGCAGCGCCTCAACAGGGGAATCCGGCTACGAGCAGTACTTC
many,TRBJ2-1,16,TRBD2,TRBV20-1,CSARWARGGAYNEQFF,TGCAGTGCTAGGTGGGCCCGCGGGGGGGCCTACAATGAGCAGTTCTTC
few,TRBJ2-3,14,-,TRBV28,CASISSAGTDTQYF,TGTGCCAGCATATCTTCGGCGGGCACAGATACGCAGTATTTT
many,TRBJ2-5,15,-,TRBV7-9,CASSHRTRLGETQYF,TGTGCCAGCAGCCACAGGACCCGGCTCGGAGAGACCCAGTACTTC
many,TRBJ1-1,14,-,TRBV5-6,CASSLGDLNTEAFF,TGTGCCAGCAGCTTGGGGGACTTGAACACTGAAGCTTTCTTT